This entry lists 28 T cell receptor beta chains sequenced from one sample in a study of blood T cell repertoires in COVID-19. Method: immunoSEQ multiplex PCR; TCRdb's copy keeps in-frame clones and lacks some. In the table there are about 210,000 clones, about nine tenths of which are singletons. The sequenced sample consisted of PBMCs or T cells enriched from blood (not recorded which). The origin of the receptors is a man aged 18 to 29 with acute COVID-19.

The table lists this clone with a few counts. The chain combines TRBV6-4 with TRBJ2-3, with a weak D call TRBD1 (6 bases). CDR1 is MRHNA and CDR2 is SNTAGT in the germline V gene. The CDR3 is 15 residues long. With 6 bases removed from V and 0 bases from J, the gap between germline ends came to 13 bases. The CDR3 reads CASSLQGGSTDTQYF. In DNA, the CDR3 is TGTGCCAGCAGCCTACAGGGTGGAAGCACAGATACGCAGTATTTT.

V usage is TRBV7-6 and J usage is TRBJ2-1; TRBD2 matches 16 bases. The trim removed 4 bases at V and 10 bases at J, leaving 4 bases unmatched. The CDR3 length is 15 residues. Germline V lookup: CDR1 SGHVS, CDR2 FNYEAQ. The CDR3 nucleotides are TGTGCCAGCAGCTGGGGACTAGCGGGAGGGCAGGAGCAGTTCTTC. Its translation: CASSWGLAGGQEQFF.

This CDR3 is CASGISGTPNEKLFF. Written as DNA, the CDR3 is TGTGCCAGCGGAATTTCCGGGACACCTAATGAAAAACTGTTTTTT. V usage is TRBV7-9 and J usage is TRBJ1-4; tentatively, D is TRBD1 (6 bases). CDR1 and CDR2 (germline): SEHNR, FQNEAQ (reference sequence). The CDR3 has 15 amino acids. Between the trimmed V and J ends, which lost 8 bases and 3 bases, there was a span of 16 bases.

The rearrangement joins TRBV18 to TRBJ2-1; 7 bases are shared with TRBD1. V dropped 6 bases and J dropped 5; count of bases not matched to a gene: 10. The CDR3 loop spans 15 amino acids. In germline, CDR1 is KGHSH, CDR2 LQKENI. Here the CDR3 reads CASSYLQGVDNEQFF. CDR3 coding DNA: TGTGCCAGCTCTTATCTTCAGGGGGTAGACAATGAGCAGTTCTTC.

On this clone: This same CDR3 is encoded by further DNA sequences in the sample. V is TRBV3-1 (or the pseudogene TRBV3-2) and J is TRBJ1-5, with 8 bases that match TRBD1. CDR1 and CDR2 from the germline V gene are LGHDT and YNNKEL (reference sequence). Trimming at V came to 1 base and at J to 6 bases, leaving 2 bases not matched to a gene. The length of the CDR3 is 14 residues. The CDR3 bases are TGTGCCAGCAGCCAAGGAACAGGGGGTCAGCCCCAGCATTTT. Protein sequence: CASSQGTGGQPQHF.

The chain employs TRBV5-4 and TRBJ1-1, with 7 positions matching TRBD1. The V segment lost 4 bases and the J segment 1 base; nucleotides outside the gene matches: 13. Germline CDR1 and CDR2: SGHNT and YYREEE (reference sequence). This CDR3 comprises 17 residues. The CDR3 is CASSRGQSSPRNTEAFF. The CDR3 nucleotides read TGTGCCAGCAGCAGGGGACAGAGCAGCCCGAGGAACACTGAAGCTTTCTTT.

The CDR3 spells CASSLIRDRKYNEQFF. CDR3 sequence (DNA): TGCGCCAGCAGTCTGATCCGGGACAGGAAATACAATGAGCAGTTCTTC. The rearrangement links TRBV23-1 to TRBJ2-1; 8 bases map to TRBD1. TRBV23-1 is designated an ORF whose function remains uncertain. V lost 4 bases, J lost 4 bases, and 9 bases stayed unmatched. This CDR3 comprises 16 residues.

The genes are TRBV27 and TRBJ1-1, with unresolved D. V lost 3 bases to trimming and J lost 8 bases, with 16 bases between them. From germline, CDR1 is MNHEY and CDR2 SMNVEV (reference sequence). The CDR3 extends over 14 amino acids. CDR3: CASSLSFAAREAFF. CDR3 coding DNA: TGTGCCAGCAGTTTGTCATTCGCGGCACGGGAAGCTTTCTTT.

The J gene is TRBJ1-2, the V gene TRBV19; D gene uncertain. The V end was cut by 5 bases, the J end by 4 bases, with 20 bases between. Germline V gives CDR1 LNHDA, CDR2 SQIVND (reference sequence). This CDR3 has 16 amino acids. The CDR3 DNA sequence: TGTGCCAGTAGTTGGAACTCCGAGCTAACTATCTATGGCTACACCTTC. Its translation is CASSWNSELTIYGYTF.

The J gene is TRBJ1-3, the V gene TRBV14, with a tentative D call TRBD1 (5 bases). The CDR3 has 19 residues. CDR1 SGHDN and CDR2 FVKESK come from the germline V gene. Trimming stripped 4 bases from V and 2 bases from J, with 24 bases between. CDR3 DNA: TGTGCCAGCAGCCTAAGGATTGATCAAGGGGAAATGGCTGGAAACACCATATATTTT. As protein: CASSLRIDQGEMAGNTIYF.

The chain is built from TRBV19 and TRBJ1-2; 9 bases map to TRBD1. Germline loops: CDR1 LNHDA, CDR2 SQIVND (reference sequence). V lost 5 bases and J lost 8; bases outside the gene matches: 12. CDR3 size: 15 residues. CDR3 sequence: CASSRVERTGEGYTF. The CDR3 nucleotides are TGTGCCAGTAGTCGGGTAGAACGGACAGGGGAAGGCTACACCTTC.

In this sample, this clone turned up once. The V call is TRBV19, the J call TRBJ1-5, with 12 positions matching TRBD1. J gave up 5 bases and V 5 bases, and 1 base lay outside the gene matches. Germline lookup yields CDR1 LNHDA and CDR2 SQIVND (reference sequence). The CDR3 length is 14 residues. In nucleotides, the CDR3 is TGTGCCAGTAGTGGGACAGGGGGCCATCAGCCCCAGCATTTT. Translating it yields CASSGTGGHQPQHF.

This chain links TRBV5-1 with TRBJ2-7, with TRBD2 identical over 15 bases. CDR3 length equals 13 residues. The V and J ends lost 4 bases and 10 bases, in that order; junction bases with no gene match: 3. Germline V gene data show CDR1 as SGHRS and CDR2 as YFSETQ. The chain's CDR3 is CASSRTSGRDQYF. DNA for the CDR3: TGCGCCAGCAGCCGGACTAGCGGGAGGGACCAGTACTTC.

This rearrangement joins TRBV2 to TRBJ2-1, with D tentatively TRBD1 (6 bases). Germline V gives CDR1 SNHLY, CDR2 FYNNEI. The CDR3 is made up of 13 amino acids. V was shortened by 4 bases and J by 7 bases, with 11 bases between the two germline ends. The CDR3 region has the DNA TGTGCCAGCAGTGTAGGGGGTATGAATGAGCAGTTCTTC. This gives the protein CASSVGGMNEQFF.

This clone has just one count. CDR3 DNA: TGTGCCAGCAGCCCTGAAACAGGGTCGGATTCCTACGAGCAGTACTTC. Its translation: CASSPETGSDSYEQYF. The V call is TRBV7-9, the J call TRBJ2-7; D is possibly TRBD1 (6 bases). V lost 5 bases and J lost 1, with 18 bases in between. Germline V CDR1 and CDR2: SEHNR, FQNEAQ (reference sequence). This CDR3 has 16 amino acids.

The V and J genes are TRBV4-3 and TRBJ2-3; D perhaps matches TRBD2 (6 bases). Germline V gives CDR1 LGHNA, CDR2 YSLEER. V was trimmed by 0 bases and J by 6 bases, leaving 19 bases between them. The CDR3 consists of 17 residues. The CDR3 protein is CASSQDPGPGGLDTQYF. In nucleotides, the CDR3 is TGCGCCAGCAGCCAAGATCCGGGGCCCGGAGGGTTGGATACGCAGTATTTT.

The sample holds one count of this clone. The chain is built from TRBV27 and TRBJ2-7; 7 bases align to TRBD1. CDR1 MNHEY and CDR2 SMNVEV come from the germline V gene (reference sequence). This CDR3 has 14 amino acids. Losses at the gene ends were 10 bases for V and 0 bases for J; bases not matched to a gene: 9. CDR3 sequence: CATSDRLNSYEQYF. The CDR3 DNA follows: TGTGCCACCTCGGACAGGTTGAACTCCTACGAGCAGTACTTC.

The CDR3 reads CASSLGATGGYGYTF. DNA for the CDR3: TGTGCCAGCAGCTTGGGGGCTACAGGGGGCTACGGCTACACCTTC. The chain recombines TRBV5-5 with TRBJ1-2; 9 nucleotides align to TRBD1. V was pared by 0 bases and J by 8 bases, with 8 bases of the junction left unmatched. Germline V gives CDR1 SGHKS, CDR2 YYEKEE (reference sequence). The CDR3 extends over 15 amino acids.

The V and J genes are TRBV4-3 and TRBJ2-2, with D perhaps TRBD1 (6 bases). Germline CDR1 is LGHNA and CDR2 is YSLEER. There are 15 residues in the CDR3. The V end lost 1 base, the J end lost 4 bases, and 10 bases lay between the germline ends. The CDR3 DNA is TGCGCCAGCAGCCAAGTCCTAGGGGGCACCGGGGAGCTGTTTTTT. Its protein product is CASSQVLGGTGELFF.

This chain connects TRBV4-1 to TRBJ1-3; the match to TRBD1 covers 9 bases. Germline CDR1 reads MGHRA; CDR2 reads YSYEKL. The V and J ends lost 4 bases and 5 bases, in that order; junction bases with no gene match: 6. The CDR3 loop spans 15 amino acids. The CDR3 is CASSPLGTGRNTIYF. CDR3 nucleotide sequence: TGCGCCAGCAGCCCCCTAGGGACAGGGCGAAACACCATATATTTT.

The V call is TRBV4-3, the J call TRBJ2-3, with D uncertain. Trimming removed 0 bases at V and 1 base at J, with 8 bases between. Germline lookup yields CDR1 LGHNA and CDR2 YSLEER. This CDR3 spans 15 amino acids. The CDR3 DNA follows: TGCGCCAGCAGCCAAGATCTCCCTGGCACAGATACGCAGTATTTT. Amino acid sequence: CASSQDLPGTDTQYF.

J is TRBJ2-3 and V is TRBV5-1; 11 nucleotides align to TRBD1. Losses at the gene ends were 3 bases for V and 2 bases for J; bases not matched to a gene: 2. CDR1 is SGHRS and CDR2 is YFSETQ in the germline V gene. CDR3 length: 15 amino acids. The CDR3 nucleotides read TGCGCCAGCAGCTGGACAGGGGGCAACACAGATACGCAGTATTTT. Translated: CASSWTGGNTDTQYF.

The CDR3 coding sequence is TGTGCCTGGGTGCCTACGAACACCGGGGAGCTGTTTTTT. Translated, it gives CAWVPTNTGELFF. The rearrangement links TRBV30 to TRBJ2-2; D unresolved. V shed 5 bases and J shed 0 bases, with 7 bases lying between them. CDR3 length: 13 amino acids. CDR1 is GTSNPN and CDR2 is SVGIG in the germline V gene (reference sequence).

This clone occurred once. A read error may account for a junction end that differs from germline. The chain combines TRBV5-6 with TRBJ1-1, with 7 bases matching TRBD1. Germline assignment: CDR1 SGHDT and CDR2 YYEEEE. The CDR3 length is 14 residues. The CDR3 here is CASSIGTVKTEAFF. CDR3 coding DNA: TGTGCCAGCAGCATCGGGACAGTGAAGACTGAAGCTTTCTTT.

This clone appeared a single time. The chain links TRBV30 to TRBJ2-1; perhaps TRBD2 as D (6 bases). V was trimmed by 0 bases and J by 7 bases, leaving 10 bases between them. The CDR3 has 13 residues. Germline V gene sequence: CDR1 GTSNPN, CDR2 SVGIG (reference sequence). The CDR3 region is CAWSVGGTNEQFF. In nucleotides, the CDR3 is TGTGCCTGGAGTGTAGGAGGGACGAATGAGCAGTTCTTC.

The rearrangement links TRBV28 to TRBJ1-2; tentative D call: TRBD1 (6 bases). Germline V gives CDR1 MDHEN, CDR2 SYDVKM. Between the trimmed V and J ends, which lost 7 bases and 8 bases, there was a span of 14 bases. The CDR3 spans 12 residues. CDR3 residues: CASTTPGDGYTF. CDR3 nucleotides: TGTGCCAGCACAACTCCAGGGGACGGCTACACCTTC.

The sample holds one count of this clone. This rearrangement joins TRBV7-2 to TRBJ1-6; D uncertain. The V gene lost 8 bases and the J gene lost 7 bases, with 12 bases spanning the gap. The CDR3 covers 13 residues. Germline CDR1 is SGHTA and CDR2 is FQGNSA. The CDR3: CASLGGRNSPLHF. CDR3 DNA: TGTGCCAGCTTAGGAGGGAGGAATTCACCCCTCCACTTT.

This clone was seen just once. This chain links TRBV9 with TRBJ2-7; 10 nucleotides align to TRBD1. Germline lookup yields CDR1 SGDLS and CDR2 YYNGEE. V dropped 0 bases and J dropped 6; count of bases not matched to a gene: 6. CDR3 length: 15 residues. The CDR3 nucleotides are TGTGCCAGCAGCGTAGACGGAAGGACAGGGGGCGAGCAGTACTTC. Translating gives CASSVDGRTGGEQYF.